The 27 T cell receptor beta chains below come from one sample, sequenced in a study of technical replicates of blood from several donors. This table comes from immunoSEQ multiplex PCR, and its TCRdb copy is limited to in-frame clones, with some not included. The sample consists of approximately 60,000 clones, around nine tenths of them appearing once. Sequenced: PBMCs. All receptors come from a human donor in good health. Some clones in this sample may be carry-over from other donors' samples.

V gene TRBV6-5 combines with J gene TRBJ2-7, with TRBD1 as a possible D gene (5 bases). The CDR3 totals 14 residues. Germline V gene data show CDR1 as MNHEY and CDR2 as SVGAGI. Trimming pared 2 bases from V and 1 base from J, leaving 9 bases between. DNA for the CDR3: TGTGCCAGCAGTTACCTGGCAGGGTCCTACGAGCAGTACTTC. Its translation: CASSYLAGSYEQYF.

This sequence joins TRBV19 and TRBJ1-6; D is undetermined. V was shortened by 4 bases and J by 9 bases, with 7 bases between the two germline ends. The CDR3 sequence is 12 residues long. From germline, CDR1 is LNHDA and CDR2 SQIVND (reference sequence). The DNA of the CDR3 is TGTGCCAGTAGTACACCCAGTTCACCCCTCCACTTT. Its protein is CASSTPSSPLHF.

The chain has TRBV29-1 and TRBJ1-3; unclear D gene. Germline CDR1 SQVTM, CDR2 ANQGSEA. The CDR3 runs 14 residues. Trimming removed 5 bases at V and 0 bases at J, with 11 bases between. The CDR3 loop is CSVTPGISGNTIYF. In DNA form, the CDR3 reads TGCAGCGTTACCCCGGGGATCTCTGGAAACACCATATATTTT.

The genes are TRBV29-1 and TRBJ1-2; D remains ambiguous. Trimming stripped 5 bases from V and 1 base from J, with 14 bases between. Germline CDR1 is SQVTM and CDR2 is ANQGSEA. This CDR3 is built from 14 residues. In DNA form, the CDR3 reads TGCAGCGTTCCGCAAGTACGGGGTAACTATGGCTACACCTTC. This gives the protein CSVPQVRGNYGYTF. Based on the CDR3 plus reference TRBV29-1 and TRBJ1-2, the full variable domain is SAVISQKPSRDICQRGTSLTIQCQVDSQVTMMFWYRQQPGQSLTLIATANQGSEATYESGFVIDKFPISRPNLTFSTLTVSNMSPEDSSIYLCSVPQVRGNYGYTFGSGTRLTVV.

The rearrangement joins TRBV6-5 to TRBJ1-2, with 7 bases lining up with TRBD1. V trimming: 0 bases; J trimming: 4 bases; junction bases outside the gene matches: 5. Germline assignment: CDR1 MNHEY and CDR2 SVGAGI. The CDR3 contains 15 residues. CDR3 DNA: TGTGCCAGCAGTTACTCGAAGGGGGCCATCTATGGCTACACCTTC. This gives the protein CASSYSKGAIYGYTF.

The genes are TRBV9 and TRBJ2-1; 8 bases line up with TRBD2. CDR1 is SGDLS and CDR2 is YYNGEE in the germline V gene. This CDR3 is 15 amino acids long. The trim removed 0 bases at V and 5 bases at J, leaving 4 bases unmatched. Here the CDR3 DNA reads TGTGCCAGCAGCGTAGGTACTAGCGGCAACAATGAGCAGTTCTTC. The encoded protein is CASSVGTSGNNEQFF.

The chain uses TRBV4-1 and TRBJ2-1; 10 bases are a match to TRBD2. CDR1 and CDR2 (germline): MGHRA, YSYEKL. The CDR3 is 17 amino acids. The ends lost 1 base at V and 9 bases at J; junction bases unmatched: 12. The CDR3 here is CASSQGGRASGSLEQFF. In DNA form, the CDR3 reads TGCGCCAGCAGCCAAGGCGGGCGGGCTAGCGGGAGCCTTGAGCAGTTCTTC.

This clone was seen a handful of times. The chain joins TRBV7-9 to TRBJ2-1, with 11 bases that match TRBD2. Trimming removed 7 bases from V and 12 bases from J; junction bases left unmatched: 5. The CDR3 length is 12 residues. CDR1 and CDR2 (germline): SEHNR, FQNEAQ (reference sequence). The CDR3 is CASTLTSGTQFF. The CDR3 coding sequence is TGTGCCAGCACCTTGACTAGCGGGACGCAGTTCTTC.

The chain combines TRBV4-1 with TRBJ1-2, with TRBD1 identical over 11 bases. Germline loops: CDR1 MGHRA, CDR2 YSYEKL. The CDR3 is 18 amino acids. V was clipped by 4 bases and J by 6 bases; unmatched bases: 16. Here the CDR3 reads CASSPFQGQGAFENGYTF. Here the CDR3 DNA reads TGCGCCAGCAGCCCTTTCCAAGGACAGGGGGCGTTCGAGAATGGCTACACCTTC.

The count of this clone is one. The chain employs TRBV6-5 and TRBJ2-1; 12 bases line up with TRBD2. Per germline, CDR1 MNHEY and CDR2 SVGAGI. V trimming: 7 bases; J trimming: 6 bases; junction bases outside the gene matches: 7. The CDR3 has 15 residues. Written as DNA, the CDR3 is TGTGCCAGCACCAGACTAGCGGGAGCCGTCAATGAGCAGTTCTTC. Its protein is CASTRLAGAVNEQFF.

This sequence joins TRBV6-5 and TRBJ2-5, with D perhaps TRBD2 (5 bases). The CDR3 is 14 residues long. V was cut by 5 bases and J by 5 bases, with 15 bases left in between. Germline CDR1 and CDR2: MNHEY and SVGAGI. The CDR3 protein is CASSLYSSGETQYF. As DNA, the CDR3 is TGTGCCAGCAGTCTTTACAGCTCGGGGGAGACCCAGTACTTC.

This clone was picked up one time. The rearrangement uses TRBV5-6 and TRBJ2-1; 10 bases align to TRBD2. CDR1 is SGHDT, CDR2 YYEEEE, per germline. V shed 4 bases, J shed 0 bases, and the junction held 4 bases outside the gene matches. The CDR3 covers 16 residues. CDR3 DNA sequence: TGTGCCAGCAGCGTACGACTAGCGGGCTCCTACAATGAGCAGTTCTTC. Translated: CASSVRLAGSYNEQFF.

The V gene is TRBV9, the J gene TRBJ2-5; 10 bases fit TRBD2. The trim removed 2 bases at V and 3 bases at J, leaving 10 bases unmatched. This CDR3 is built from 17 residues. The germline CDR1 and CDR2 sequences are SGDLS and YYNGEE. The CDR3 sequence: CASSVSSGGIVKETQYF. CDR3 nucleotides: TGTGCCAGCAGCGTGAGTAGCGGGGGGATAGTAAAAGAGACCCAGTACTTC.

The J gene is TRBJ2-3, the V gene TRBV7-2, with D possibly matching TRBD2 (5 bases). Trimming stripped 4 bases from V and 11 bases from J, with 19 bases between. In germline, CDR1 is SGHTA, CDR2 FQGNSA. This CDR3 contains 14 residues. The CDR3 loop is CASSSAGLTGEQYF. The CDR3 region has the DNA TGTGCCAGCAGCTCCGCGGGCCTCACCGGGGAGCAGTATTTT.

This chain links TRBV4-3 with TRBJ1-1; a possible D gene is TRBD1 (5 bases). Germline V gives CDR1 LGHNA, CDR2 YSLEER. V was trimmed by 0 bases and J by 4 bases, leaving 9 bases between them. The CDR3 length is 14 residues. The CDR3 sequence: CASSQDWGGTEAFF. The CDR3 region has the DNA TGCGCCAGCAGCCAAGATTGGGGGGGCACTGAAGCTTTCTTT.

V usage is TRBV5-1 and J usage is TRBJ2-7; 11 bases are shared with TRBD2. In germline, CDR1 is SGHRS, CDR2 YFSETQ. V lost 0 bases, J lost 4 bases, and 3 bases stayed unmatched. The CDR3 runs to 15 residues. CDR3 in amino acids: CASSLETSGTYEQYF. Here the CDR3 DNA reads TGCGCCAGCAGCTTGGAGACTAGCGGGACTTACGAGCAGTACTTC.

This clone was observed once. The gene calls are TRBV19 and TRBJ2-1; D may be TRBD1 (6 bases). Trimming shortened V by 6 bases and J by 9 bases, and 9 bases separated the two germline ends. Germline V lookup: CDR1 LNHDA, CDR2 SQIVND (reference sequence). This CDR3 is built from 11 residues. Here the CDR3 DNA reads TGTGCCAGTAGACAGGGAAGTGAGCAGTTCTTC. Its protein is CASRQGSEQFF.

The chain employs TRBV7-6 and TRBJ2-3, with D possibly matching TRBD2 (5 bases). The CDR3 spans 14 residues. Trimming left V 2 bases short and J 5 bases short, with 11 bases between. Germline assignment: CDR1 SGHVS and CDR2 FNYEAQ. The CDR3 sequence is CASSLMPGEDTQYF. The CDR3, as DNA: TGTGCCAGCAGCTTAATGCCCGGGGAAGATACGCAGTATTTT. Complete variable domain (other parts from reference TRBV7-6 and TRBJ2-3): GAGVSQSPRYKVTKRGQDVALRCDPISGHVSLYWYRQALGQGPEFLTYFNYEAQQDKSGLPNDRFSAERPEGSISTLTIQRTEQRDSAMYRCASSLMPGEDTQYFGPGTRLTVL.

This clone was counted only a few times. This chain uses TRBV10-3 with TRBJ2-1; 9 nucleotides align to TRBD2. V lost 8 bases, J lost 4 bases, and 9 bases stayed unmatched. This CDR3 region has 15 residues. Germline assignment: CDR1 ENHRY and CDR2 SYGVKD. CDR3 bases: TGTGCCATCGGGGCTAGCGGGGAACAATACAATGAGCAGTTCTTC. This translates into CAIGASGEQYNEQFF.

The chain employs TRBV5-1 and TRBJ2-3, with TRBD1 as a possible D gene (8 bases). In germline, CDR1 is SGHRS, CDR2 YFSETQ. This CDR3 contains 16 residues. The V end lost 0 bases, the J end lost 2 bases, and 13 bases lay between the germline ends. The CDR3 sequence: CASSLERDRPTDTQYF. CDR3 coding DNA: TGCGCCAGCAGCTTGGAGCGGGACAGGCCCACAGATACGCAGTATTTT. The variable domain in full, with the rest retrieved from reference TRBV5-1 and TRBJ2-3, is KAGVTQTPRYLIKTRGQQVTLSCSPISGHRSVSWYQQTPGQGLQFLFEYFSETQRNKGNFPGRFSGRQFSNSRSEMNVSTLELGDSALYLCASSLERDRPTDTQYFGPGTRLTVL.

The chain is built from TRBV30 and TRBJ2-7, with TRBD2 identical over 9 bases. Germline lookup yields CDR1 GTSNPN and CDR2 SVGIG (reference sequence). With V trimmed by 4 bases and J by 5 bases, 15 bases remained unmatched. This CDR3 has 16 amino acids. CDR3: CAWKGGLGGREDEQYF. For the CDR3, the DNA is TGTGCCTGGAAAGGGGGACTCGGCGGGAGGGAAGACGAGCAGTACTTC.

The CDR3 DNA is TGTGCCAGCAGCGGGGGGACGGGAAACTACTATGGCTACACCTTC. Translating it yields CASSGGTGNYYGYTF. The chain has TRBV5-6 and TRBJ1-2; D perhaps matches TRBD1 (5 bases). The ends were cut back, 4 bases at V and 3 bases at J, with 16 bases in the middle. The CDR3 runs 15 residues. CDR1 and CDR2 (germline): SGHDT, YYEEEE.

The genes are TRBV5-6 and TRBJ2-1; 8 bases match TRBD2. CDR3 length: 14 residues. V shed 4 bases and J 7 bases; nucleotides not matched to a gene: 7. Germline V CDR1 and CDR2: SGHDT, YYEEEE. The CDR3, as DNA: TGTGCCAGCAGCCAAGGGACTAGTCGGAATGAGCAGTTCTTC. This translates into CASSQGTSRNEQFF.

The gene calls are TRBV5-4 and TRBJ1-2; TRBD1 matches 11 bases. Germline values: CDR1 SGHNT, CDR2 YYREEE (reference sequence). This CDR3 contains 15 residues. With 3 bases clipped from V and 6 bases from J, the junction kept 7 bases outside the gene matches. As DNA, the CDR3 is TGTGCCAGCAGCTGGACGGGACAGGGGGACGATGGCTACACCTTC. It specifies CASSWTGQGDDGYTF.

The chain recombines TRBV27 with TRBJ2-7; D is perhaps TRBD1 (6 bases). CDR1 MNHEY and CDR2 SMNVEV come from the germline V gene (reference sequence). The CDR3 length is 15 residues. Between the trimmed V and J ends, which lost 0 bases and 0 bases, there was a span of 9 bases. The CDR3 region is CASSLSAGDSYEQYF. CDR3 in DNA: TGTGCCAGCAGTTTATCAGCAGGGGACTCCTACGAGCAGTACTTC.

This clone has only a few counts. The J gene is TRBJ2-3, the V gene TRBV6-4; maybe TRBD2 (5 bases). The CDR3 consists of 14 residues. V was shortened by 2 bases and J by 0 bases, with 6 bases between the two germline ends. Germline CDR1 reads MRHNA; CDR2 reads SNTAGT. The CDR3 reads CASSDGESTDTQYF. CDR3 nucleotide sequence: TGTGCCAGCAGTGACGGGGAGAGCACAGATACGCAGTATTTT.

The CDR3 coding sequence is TGTGCCAGTAGTGTGGACAGGGGGCTGAAAACTTGGAGAGTTGAAACCTTC. Protein: CASSVDRGLKTWRVETF. V and J are TRBV19 and TRBJ1-2; TRBD1 aligns across 11 bases. V gave up 5 bases and J gave up 14 bases; unmatched junction bases: 22. The CDR3 length is 17 residues. CDR1 is LNHDA and CDR2 is SQIVND in the germline V gene (reference sequence).